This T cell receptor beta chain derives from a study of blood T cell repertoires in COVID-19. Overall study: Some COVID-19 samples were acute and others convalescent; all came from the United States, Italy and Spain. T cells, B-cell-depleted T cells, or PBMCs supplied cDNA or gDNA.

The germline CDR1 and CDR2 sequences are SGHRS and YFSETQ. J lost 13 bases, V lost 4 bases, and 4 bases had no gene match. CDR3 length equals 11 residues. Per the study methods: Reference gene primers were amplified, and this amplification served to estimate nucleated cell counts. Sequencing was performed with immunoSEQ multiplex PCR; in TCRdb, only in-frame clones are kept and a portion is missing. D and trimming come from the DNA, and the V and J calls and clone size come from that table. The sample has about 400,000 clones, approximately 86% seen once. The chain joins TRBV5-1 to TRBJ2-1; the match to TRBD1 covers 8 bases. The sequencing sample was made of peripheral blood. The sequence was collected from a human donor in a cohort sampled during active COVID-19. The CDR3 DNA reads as TGCGCCAGCAGCCCGGGACAGGTACAGTTCTTC. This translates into CASSPGQVQFF.